These 27 T cell receptor beta chains originate from one sample sequenced in a study of Ad26.COV2.S vaccination and SARS-CoV-2 variants. Sequenced by immunoSEQ multiplex PCR; TCRdb stores in-frame clones only, minus some. The repertoire holds some 480,000 clones, with roughly 85% as singletons. Documented treatment: around 19 received Ad26.COV2.S at low or high dose, single or two shots; 5 received placebo; per-sample allocation not given. Samples analyzed were those drawn on day 63 after the first vaccine or placebo injection. Sequencing used peripheral blood, obtained in a trial of Ad26.COV2.S vaccine versus placebo. All receptors derive from a person aged 18 to 65 who received the Ad26.COV2.S COVID-19 vaccine or a placebo.

V and J are TRBV9 and TRBJ2-1; 9 nucleotides line up with TRBD2. The germline CDR1 and CDR2 sequences are SGDLS and YYNGEE. CDR3 size: 14 residues. V shed 4 bases, J shed 4 bases, and the junction held 3 bases outside the gene matches. The chain's CDR3 is CASSSGRHYNEQFF. The CDR3, as DNA: TGTGCCAGCAGCAGCGGGAGGCATTACAATGAGCAGTTCTTC.

This clone was counted a single time. This chain connects TRBV6-5 to TRBJ2-7; a possible D gene is TRBD1 (6 bases). The CDR3 has 14 residues. Trimming took 8 bases from V and 4 from J, leaving 18 bases between them. Germline CDR1 MNHEY, CDR2 SVGAGI. The CDR3 DNA reads TGTGCCAGCGTTAGACCGGGACACCCTTACGAGCAGTACTTC. This codes for CASVRPGHPYEQYF.

This rearrangement joins TRBV7-9 to TRBJ2-3; D not resolved. This CDR3 region has 12 residues. V lost 3 bases and J 6 bases, leaving 7 bases between the germline ends. Per germline, CDR1 SEHNR and CDR2 FQNEAQ (reference sequence). CDR3 loop: CASSLPGDTQYF. CDR3 nucleotides: TGTGCCAGCAGCTTGCCCGGGGATACGCAGTATTTT.

Here the CDR3 DNA reads TGTGCCAGCAGACCTGGACAGCTTTCCTATGGCTACACCTTC. Its protein is CASRPGQLSYGYTF. The rearrangement joins TRBV7-9 to TRBJ1-2, with a weak D call TRBD1 (6 bases). The CDR3 sequence is 14 residues long. Germline V lookup: CDR1 SEHNR, CDR2 FQNEAQ (reference sequence). V was cut by 6 bases and J by 4 bases, with 15 bases left in between.

The rearrangement links TRBV9 to TRBJ2-1; D remains unclear. V shed 2 bases and J shed 2 bases, with 14 bases lying between them. Germline V gene sequence: CDR1 SGDLS, CDR2 YYNGEE. This CDR3 contains 16 residues. The CDR3 nucleotides are TGTGCCAGCAGCGTCAGATTAGGTGGGGCCTACAATGAGCAGTTCTTC. It encodes CASSVRLGGAYNEQFF.

V gene TRBV28 combines with J gene TRBJ2-7; D unresolved. V lost 6 bases to trimming and J lost 2 bases, with 8 bases between them. This CDR3 comprises 12 residues. Germline CDR1 MDHEN, CDR2 SYDVKM. In nucleotides, the CDR3 is TGTGCCAGCAGCCACCGAACCTACGAGCAGTACTTC. Encoded protein: CASSHRTYEQYF.

This chain links TRBV9 with TRBJ2-3, with D possibly being TRBD1 (7 bases). Germline-derived CDR1 and CDR2 are SGDLS and YYNGEE. The V and J ends lost 2 bases and 2 bases respectively, with 12 bases between them. The CDR3 runs 15 residues. The CDR3 spells CASSVQGGFTDTQYF. CDR3 in DNA: TGTGCCAGCAGCGTCCAGGGGGGATTCACAGATACGCAGTATTTT.

The CDR3 coding sequence is TGTGCCAGCAGAGTGGGACCCCGAAGGCCCGAGCAGTACTTC. Protein: CASRVGPRRPEQYF. V is TRBV2 and J is TRBJ2-7; D is possibly TRBD1 or TRBD2 (5 bases each). Germline V CDR1 and CDR2: SNHLY, FYNNEI. Trimming shortened V by 6 bases and J by 6 bases, and 18 bases separated the two germline ends. The CDR3 has 14 amino acids. Based on the CDR3 plus reference TRBV2 and TRBJ2-7, the full variable domain is EPEVTQTPSHQVTQMGQEVILRCVPISNHLYFYWYRQILGQKVEFLVSFYNNEISEKSEIFDDQFSVERPDGSNFTLKIRSTKLEDSAMYFCASRVGPRRPEQYFGPGTRLTVT.

The J gene is TRBJ1-1, the V gene TRBV28; 8 bases map to TRBD1. Germline values: CDR1 MDHEN, CDR2 SYDVKM. V lost 2 bases to trimming and J lost 3 bases; unmatched junction nucleotides: 8. This CDR3 region has 16 residues. The DNA for the CDR3 is TGTGCCAGCAGTTTACCGTGGACAGGGTGGGACACTGAAGCTTTCTTT. The encoded protein is CASSLPWTGWDTEAFF.

The rearrangement links TRBV5-5 to TRBJ2-6, with 7 positions matching TRBD2. The V and J ends lost 1 base and 2 bases, in that order; junction bases with no gene match: 3. The germline gives CDR1 SGHKS, CDR2 YYEKEE (reference sequence). The CDR3 runs to 16 residues. The CDR3 protein is CASSLQTSAGANVLTF. The CDR3 DNA reads TGTGCCAGCAGCTTGCAAACTAGCGCTGGGGCCAACGTCCTGACTTTC. Supplemented by reference TRBV5-5 and TRBJ2-6, the full variable domain reads DAGVTQSPTHLIKTRGQQVTLRCSPISGHKSVSWYQQVLGQGPQFIFQYYEKEERGRGNFPDRFSARQFPNYSSELNVNALLLGDSALYLCASSLQTSAGANVLTFGAGSRLTVL.

The chain employs TRBV4-2 and TRBJ2-2; tentatively, D is TRBD1 (6 bases). V was cut by 1 base and J by 3 bases, with 6 bases left in between. Germline V gives CDR1 LGHNA, CDR2 YNFKEQ. The CDR3 is 14 residues long. The CDR3 DNA reads TGTGCCAGCAGCCAAGGGACAGACACCGGGGAGCTGTTTTTT. Protein sequence: CASSQGTDTGELFF.

This chain links TRBV5-1 with TRBJ2-1, with a weak D call TRBD2 (6 bases). This CDR3 has 17 residues. CDR1 and CDR2 (germline): SGHRS, YFSETQ. V lost 0 bases and J lost 0, with 13 bases in between. CDR3 residues: CASSLGSGGNSYNEQFF. CDR3 DNA: TGCGCCAGCAGCTTGGGGTCCGGCGGGAACTCCTACAATGAGCAGTTCTTC.

The CDR3 DNA sequence: TGTGCCAGCAGCCACACTGGTGCCAAAAACATTCAGTACTTC. Translation gives CASSHTGAKNIQYF. This sequence joins TRBV11-2 and TRBJ2-4, with D hard to call. The CDR3 consists of 14 residues. From germline, CDR1 is SGHAT and CDR2 FQNNGV. V was clipped by 5 bases and J by 1 base, with 9 bases between them.

J is TRBJ1-5 and V is TRBV6-1; no clear D gene. CDR3 length: 17 residues. V was clipped by 3 bases and J by 0 bases, with 15 bases between them. Germline V lookup: CDR1 MNHNS, CDR2 SASEGT. CDR3 protein: CASSDPRAKYSNQPQHF. The CDR3 region has the DNA TGTGCCAGCAGTGACCCGCGGGCGAAATATAGCAATCAGCCCCAGCATTTT.

CDR3: CASSQEVGGSADTQYF. The CDR3 bases are TGCGCCAGCAGCCAAGAAGTCGGGGGGTCGGCAGATACGCAGTATTTT. The rearrangement joins TRBV4-3 to TRBJ2-3, with 7 bases aligning to TRBD2. CDR1 is LGHNA, CDR2 YSLEER, per germline. V gave up 0 bases and J gave up 4 bases; unmatched junction bases: 7. The length of the CDR3 is 16 residues.

The genes are TRBV9 and TRBJ1-5; TRBD1 matches 8 bases. The V gene end was trimmed by 3 bases and the J gene end by 2 bases; junction bases not matched to a gene: 1. Germline V gives CDR1 SGDLS, CDR2 YYNGEE. CDR3 length equals 14 residues. The CDR3 reads CASSEDRGNQPQHF. In DNA, the CDR3 is TGTGCCAGCAGCGAGGACAGGGGCAATCAGCCCCAGCATTTT. The whole variable domain, filled in from reference TRBV9 and TRBJ1-5, reads DSGVTQTPKHLITATGQRVTLRCSPRSGDLSVYWYQQSLDQGLQFLIQYYNGEERAKGNILERFSAQQFPDLHSELNLSSLELGDSALYFCASSEDRGNQPQHFGDGTRLSIL.

The chain joins TRBV28 to TRBJ2-1; 11 bases agree with TRBD2. The germline gives CDR1 MDHEN, CDR2 SYDVKM. Trimming took 8 bases from V and 9 from J; bases not matched to a gene: 15. The CDR3 spans 16 residues. The chain's CDR3 is CASGSFYSGRATEQFF. As DNA, the CDR3 is TGTGCCAGCGGTTCCTTTTATAGCGGGAGGGCCACTGAGCAGTTCTTC.

The chain joins TRBV7-3 to TRBJ2-7; D gene unclear. Trimming took 5 bases from V and 4 from J, leaving 15 bases between them. Germline assignment: CDR1 SGHTA and CDR2 FQGTGA. There are 14 residues in the CDR3. This CDR3 is CASSPTWLVYEQYF. The CDR3 nucleotides read TGTGCCAGCAGCCCCACGTGGCTAGTTTACGAGCAGTACTTC.

This clone appeared once. The gene calls are TRBV7-8 and TRBJ1-1, with unresolved D. Germline V CDR1 and CDR2: SGHVS, FQNEAQ. There are 14 residues in the CDR3. Trimming shortened V by 2 bases and J by 5 bases, and 12 bases separated the two germline ends. Written as DNA, the CDR3 is TGTGCCAGCAGCTTATGGTTTTTGGGGACTGAAGCTTTCTTT. Translation: CASSLWFLGTEAFF.

This chain links TRBV10-3 with TRBJ2-2; D is unresolved. Trimming removed 2 bases at V and 2 bases at J, with 9 bases between. CDR3 size: 15 residues. Germline V lookup: CDR1 ENHRY, CDR2 SYGVKD. DNA of the CDR3: TGTGCCATCAGTGAGGGGTTCTCTAACACCGGGGAGCTGTTTTTT. Residues: CAISEGFSNTGELFF.

The chain carries TRBV5-1 and TRBJ1-2; maybe TRBD1 (5 bases). Deletions cut 4 bases from V and 3 bases from J, with 13 bases between. The CDR3 spans 14 residues. Germline loops: CDR1 SGHRS, CDR2 YFSETQ. The CDR3 is CASSPSVRDYGYTF. In nucleotides, the CDR3 is TGCGCCAGCAGCCCCTCGGTCAGGGACTATGGCTACACCTTC.

This clone showed up just once. This chain links TRBV9 with TRBJ2-3, with 14 bases that match TRBD2. CDR1 and CDR2 from the germline V gene are SGDLS and YYNGEE. This CDR3 comprises 16 residues. Losses at the gene ends were 3 bases for V and 3 bases for J; bases not matched to a gene: 3. This chain's CDR3 is CASSAGLAGVTDTQYF. In DNA form, the CDR3 reads TGTGCCAGCAGCGCGGGACTAGCGGGAGTTACAGATACGCAGTATTTT. Looking up the rest from reference TRBV9 and TRBJ2-3 gives the full variable domain: DSGVTQTPKHLITATGQRVTLRCSPRSGDLSVYWYQQSLDQGLQFLIQYYNGEERAKGNILERFSAQQFPDLHSELNLSSLELGDSALYFCASSAGLAGVTDTQYFGPGTRLTVL.

The rearrangement links TRBV21-1 to TRBJ2-2; the table calls TRBD1, which could not be checked here. TRBV21-1 is a documented pseudogene. The CDR3 has 16 residues. CDR3 in amino acids: CASKVTGGANTGELFF. The DNA for the CDR3 is TGTGCCAGCAAGGTCACAGGGGGCGCGAACACCGGGGAGCTGTTTTTT.

The chain uses TRBV27 and TRBJ1-2; TRBD1 is a possible D gene (5 bases). Trimming removed 6 bases from V and 7 bases from J, with 24 bases in between. This CDR3 region has 16 residues. CDR1 is MNHEY, CDR2 SMNVEV, per germline (reference sequence). Here the CDR3 reads CASSRSGLRGMGGYTF. The CDR3 DNA reads TGTGCCAGCAGCCGTTCTGGGCTAAGGGGCATGGGTGGCTACACCTTC.

The genes are TRBV28 and TRBJ1-3, with 7 nucleotides matching TRBD1. This CDR3 region has 16 residues. The V segment lost 2 bases and the J segment 1 base; nucleotides outside the gene matches: 5. Germline values: CDR1 MDHEN, CDR2 SYDVKM. Here the CDR3 reads CASSLIGTASGNTIYF. CDR3 DNA: TGTGCCAGCAGTTTAATCGGGACAGCGTCTGGAAACACCATATATTTT.

The genes are TRBV11-2 and TRBJ2-7; TRBD2 aligns across 9 bases. J lost 2 bases, V lost 4 bases, and 9 bases had no gene match. The CDR3 runs to 16 residues. Looked up from germline, CDR1 is SGHAT and CDR2 is FQNNGV. CDR3 coding DNA: TGTGCCAGCAGCTCTCCCATGGCGGGAGGGACCTACGAGCAGTACTTC. Its translation is CASSSPMAGGTYEQYF.

This sequence joins TRBV24-1 and TRBJ2-5; no definite D call. Trimming cost V 4 bases and J 10 bases, with 24 bases left between them. Germline CDR1 KGHDR, CDR2 SFDVKD. CDR3 length: 16 amino acids. CDR3 coding DNA: TGTGCCACCAGTGACCCTGACACCAACCCACGATTCATCCAGTACTTC. Encoded protein: CATSDPDTNPRFIQYF.